The 4 T cell receptor beta chains reported below all come from one sample, sequenced in a study of neurological immune-mediated disorders. TCRdb used MiXCR to reprocess the 5' RACE reads, holding one entry per CDR3 protein. The table lists 20,000 to 30,000 distinct CDR3 sequences, 6.7% of them singletons. The specimen sequenced was PBMCs. These receptors were collected from a woman in her 40s in good health.

By share, this clonotype ranks as medium-sized. V gene TRBV9 combines with J gene TRBJ1-5, with D perhaps matching TRBD1 (5 bases). V lost 2 bases and J 8 bases, leaving 17 bases between the germline ends. The CDR3 is 15 amino acids. CDR1 is SGDLS and CDR2 is YYNGEE in the germline V gene. Written as DNA, the CDR3 is TGTGCCAGCAGCGTCGAGGAAAGGGGCACGGAGCCCCAGCATTTT. Amino acids: CASSVEERGTEPQHF. Full variable domain (outside the CDR3, taken from reference TRBV9 and TRBJ1-5): DSGVTQTPKHLITATGQRVTLRCSPRSGDLSVYWYQQSLDQGLQFLIQYYNGEERAKGNILERFSAQQFPDLHSELNLSSLELGDSALYFCASSVEERGTEPQHFGDGTRLSIL.

In its sample, this clonotype was seen many times. The chain carries TRBV30 and TRBJ1-1; D unresolved. The germline V gene encodes CDR1 GTSNPN and CDR2 SVGIG (reference sequence). The CDR3 extends over 14 amino acids. The V end lost 1 base, the J end lost 1 base, and 10 bases lay between the germline ends. CDR3 in amino acids: CAWSAGLKNTEAFF. The DNA of the CDR3 is TGTGCCTGGAGTGCCGGACTGAAGAACACTGAAGCTTTCTTT.

This clonotype was detected ten times or more. The chain recombines TRBV5-1 with TRBJ1-2; D may be TRBD1 (6 bases). CDR3 size: 12 residues. V was trimmed by 4 bases and J by 6 bases, leaving 10 bases between them. Germline V CDR1 and CDR2: SGHRS, YFSETQ. CDR3 amino acids: CASSNRVDGYTF. Here the CDR3 DNA reads TGCGCCAGCAGCAACAGGGTCGATGGCTACACCTTC.

This clonotype was counted many times. The chain uses TRBV20-1 and TRBJ1-1, with D uncertain. V was cut by 0 bases and J by 7 bases, with 15 bases left in between. The CDR3 totals 14 residues. Germline V lookup: CDR1 DFQATT, CDR2 SNEGSKA (reference sequence). The CDR3 DNA follows: TGCAGTGCTAGAGATTCTAGGACGGCAGATGAAGCTTTCTTT. Protein product: CSARDSRTADEAFF.